Sequencing of this TCR beta chain was carried out in a study of CD8+CD57+ T cells in acquired aplastic anemia. For the study at large: Average DNA yield from sorted CD4+ and CD8+ cells was around 3.2 ug.

The use of genomic DNA as template underpinned the TCR beta VDJ and CDR3 profiling. MiXCR, applied by TCRdb to the reads, yields one record per CDR3 protein. The sample includes 450,000 to 550,000 distinct CDR3 sequences, under 40% of them seen just once. Broader study findings: Patients and controls had CD8+ Simpson's diversity values that were not significantly distinct. Shared by patients and controls, roughly 28 CD8+ CDR3s were abundant in patients.

As to this clonotype: What it recognizes is unknown.

Per germline, CDR1 DFQATT and CDR2 SNEGSKA (reference sequence). V was shortened by 5 bases and J by 2 bases, with 10 bases between the two germline ends. The CDR3 has 13 amino acids. All patients picked for sequencing had shown, by flow cytometry, an expansion of CD8+CD57+ cells. Material: sorted CD4+, CD8+, or CD8+CD57+ T cells (not recorded which) from PBMCs. The chain links TRBV20-1 to TRBJ1-3, with D unclear. The sequence was obtained from a human donor with aplastic anemia. This CDR3 reads CSAGPAAGNTIYF. The CDR3 DNA follows: TGCAGTGCTGGACCGGCAGCTGGAAACACCATATATTTT.